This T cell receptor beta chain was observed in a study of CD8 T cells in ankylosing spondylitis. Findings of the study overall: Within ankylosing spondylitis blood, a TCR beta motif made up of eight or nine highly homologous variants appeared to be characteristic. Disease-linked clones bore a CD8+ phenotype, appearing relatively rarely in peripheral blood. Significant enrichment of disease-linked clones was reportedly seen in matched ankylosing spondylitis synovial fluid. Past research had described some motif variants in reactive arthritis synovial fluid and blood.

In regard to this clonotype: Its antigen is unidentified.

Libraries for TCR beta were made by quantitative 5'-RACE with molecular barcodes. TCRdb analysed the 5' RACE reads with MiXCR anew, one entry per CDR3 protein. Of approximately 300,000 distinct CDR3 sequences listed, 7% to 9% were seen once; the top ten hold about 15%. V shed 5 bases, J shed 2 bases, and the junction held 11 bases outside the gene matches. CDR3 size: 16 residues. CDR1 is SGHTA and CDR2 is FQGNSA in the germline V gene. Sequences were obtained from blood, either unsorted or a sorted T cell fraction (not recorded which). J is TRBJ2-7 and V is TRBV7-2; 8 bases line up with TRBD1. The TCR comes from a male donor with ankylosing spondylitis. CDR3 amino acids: CASSPTGTGYPYEQYF. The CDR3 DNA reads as TGTGCCAGCAGCCCGACCGGGACAGGTTACCCCTACGAGCAGTACTTC.